This TCR beta chain was captured in a study of CD8+ T cells in alopecia areata. This clone was recorded a few times. Its antigen is not identified. This CDR3 contains 14 residues. J gave up 2 bases and V 4 bases, and 1 base lay outside the gene matches. Germline CDR1 reads SQVTM; CDR2 reads ANQGSEA. Sequencing templates came from extracted RNA that was reverse transcribed into cDNA. Profiled with immunoSEQ multiplex PCR; TCRdb holds only in-frame clones, not every one. The data show some 120,000 clones, 61% seen once. Findings and caveats of the study: Researchers say the link of baseline CD8+ expansion to response remains uncertain, with one nonresponder.

Treatment denoted: oral pan-JAK inhibitor, 5-10 mg twice daily. The rearrangement uses TRBV29-1 and TRBJ2-5; 13 positions match TRBD2. This clonotype was sampled from a human donor with alopecia areata. The sample in question was CD4+ T cells sorted from blood, obtained at week 4, from a patient treated with tofacitinib. Here the CDR3 reads CSVGTSGGQETQYF. DNA of the CDR3: TGCAGCGTTGGGACTAGCGGGGGACAAGAGACCCAGTACTTC. The variable domain in full, completed from reference TRBV29-1 and TRBJ2-5, reads SAVISQKPSRDICQRGTSLTIQCQVDSQVTMMFWYRQQPGQSLTLIATANQGSEATYESGFVIDKFPISRPNLTFSTLTVSNMSPEDSSIYLCSVGTSGGQETQYFGPGTRLLVL.